This T cell receptor beta chain was sequenced during a study of T cell clonotyping in hematopoietic cell transplantation (dated by TCRdb to 2020 to 2022). Regarding the research as a whole: Pretransplant samples from recipients were collected after cytoreduction. Patients were recruited between late 2015 and January 2017 and followed until September 2020 or death. A total of some 140 blood samples were gathered in the study from a few dozen consecutive transplant recipients along with their related donors.

The immunoSEQ assay, a bias-controlled multiplex PCR using V- and J-specific primers, was used to amplify TCR beta CDR3 regions from genomic DNA. In a second PCR step, a proprietary barcode and Illumina adapter sequences were attached to the CDR3 amplicons. An Illumina MiSeq instrument was used for sequencing of the CDR3 libraries. As for the authors' bioinformatics: Export and quality control were handled in immunoSEQ Analyzer 3.0, while downstream analyses relied on R Bioconductor and Immunarch. Repertoire metrics were calculated using only productive rearrangements within the normalized downsampled data set. Pathologically expanded clonotypes were defined as those larger than 5 templates in the normalized cohort. Repertoire diversity was measured with the Inverse Simpson Index. The non-normalized data set was used for CMV-specificity analyses so that all clonotypes could be captured. In TCRdb, the immuneACCESS table is reduced to in-frame sequences with V and J assigned. These tables do not hold every clone; where another copy was compared, an unresolved V gene accounts for under half, and the others remain unexplained. V, J and clone size were drawn from that table, and D and trimming were deduced from the DNA. This sample has about 49,000 clones in its table, and more than 75% of those were observed once. About 6% of the sample is in the top ten clones.

Measured from the cysteine to the phenylalanine, the CDR3 is 13 residues long. The kept DNA is CDR3 alone, 39 bases in frame from the first base. Cut back by 2 bases and 4 bases, the V and J ends lie 8 bases apart. The germline V gene (reference sequence) provides CDR1 MNHEY and CDR2 SMNVEV. As concerns this clone: The target of this receptor is not known. No base quality values were provided; no much bigger clone lies one nucleotide off.

The time point label on this specimen signifies: recipient sample about 28 days before transplant, after cytoreduction. Blood samples were obtained from recipients approximately 28 days before transplant and at days 30, 100 and 180 after transplant. Nuclei Lysis Solution was used to extract genomic DNA from fresh or cryopreserved unfractionated peripheral blood mononuclear cells. On the study overall, not on this receptor specifically: The sample size was limited, and CD4 and CD8 repertoire contributions could not be separated because cells were not sorted. After transplant, TCR diversity in recipients dropped, and pathologically expanded clonotypes climbed progressively between day 30 and day 180. Just a small fraction of recipient repertoires overlapped with donor repertoires, and more than 95% appeared de novo at the given depth. Broader posttransplant TCR repertoire diversity was predicted by donor and pretransplant recipient Inverse Simpson Index values.

This TCR was recovered from a man in his 60s with biphenotypic leukemia. Some clones in this sample may be carry-over from other donors' samples. This chain joins TRBV27 to TRBJ1-2; no D segment can be confidently identified. The sequences come from peripheral blood mononuclear cells, collected before stem cell transplant. The DNA sequence is TGTGCCAGCAGTTTACGGGGAACCTATGGCTACACCTTC. This gives the protein CASSLRGTYGYTF.